The 10 T cell receptor beta chains given below trace back to one sample, sequenced in a study of early T cells in non-severe SARS-CoV-2 infection (dated by TCRdb to the early 2020s). The library was generated by 5' RACE. The reads were generated on a NextSeq 500. The public reads were reprocessed in TCRdb via fastp at Q25 and MiXCR, keeping in-frame beta chains. For every CDR3 protein sequence, its rows merge into one entry that carries the most common genes and DNA. The sample yields approximately 23,000 distinct CDR3 sequences; roughly 4% were counted once. The ten largest clones represent 4% to 5.5% of the sample. What was sequenced was whole blood. These receptors came from an adult who was a healthcare worker with PCR-confirmed SARS-CoV-2 infection or an uninfected control (not recorded which).

There are a few counts of this clonotype. This chain uses TRBV2 with TRBJ2-2, with 8 bases that match TRBD2. Germline loops: CDR1 SNHLY, CDR2 FYNNEI. With V trimmed by 10 bases and J by 6 bases, 10 bases remained unmatched. This CDR3 spans 14 amino acids. CDR3 nucleotide sequence: TGTGCCACCCAGCGGGAGATATGGGCCGGGGAGCTGTTTTTT. This sequence encodes CATQREIWAGELFF.

This clonotype has ten or more counts. The chain carries TRBV5-8 and TRBJ2-3; tentatively, D is TRBD1 (6 bases). The V and J ends lost 1 base and 2 bases respectively, with 11 bases between them. The CDR3 loop spans 15 amino acids. Germline V gene data show CDR1 as SGHTS and CDR2 as YDEGEE. The CDR3 protein is CASSLTGNPTDTQYF. DNA for the CDR3: TGTGCCAGCAGCTTGACAGGGAACCCCACAGATACGCAGTATTTT.

This clonotype was found many times. This sequence joins TRBV5-1 and TRBJ1-2; D may be TRBD1 (6 bases). Germline loops: CDR1 SGHRS, CDR2 YFSETQ. The CDR3 extends over 16 amino acids. With 4 bases removed from V and 4 bases from J, the gap between germline ends came to 20 bases. CDR3 sequence reads: CASSPRDNYLSYGYTF. CDR3 DNA: TGCGCCAGCAGCCCCCGGGACAACTACCTTTCCTATGGCTACACCTTC.

At least ten counts were recorded for this clonotype. The rearrangement joins TRBV27 to TRBJ2-7, with D perhaps TRBD1 (6 bases). CDR3 length: 16 residues. Germline V gene sequence: CDR1 MNHEY, CDR2 SMNVEV (reference sequence). Trimming cost V 0 bases and J 2 bases, with 14 bases left between them. The CDR3 sequence is CASSLSKGTPAYEQYF. The DNA of the CDR3 is TGTGCCAGCAGTTTATCGAAGGGGACACCAGCCTACGAGCAGTACTTC.

This clonotype was observed many times. The J gene is TRBJ1-1, the V gene TRBV18, with TRBD1 identical over 7 bases. V dropped 0 bases and J dropped 1; count of bases not matched to a gene: 5. The CDR3 totals 16 residues. CDR1 and CDR2 from the germline V gene are KGHSH and LQKENI. This CDR3 reads CASSPPMAGGNTEAFF. For the CDR3, the DNA is TGTGCCAGCTCACCACCAATGGCAGGGGGGAACACTGAAGCTTTCTTT.

This clonotype was counted ten times or more. DNA of the CDR3: TGTGCCAGCAGCCGGGCGGGGGGCCCTGGGAAACTGTTTTTT. As protein: CASSRAGGPGKLFF. The chain combines TRBV7-2 with TRBJ1-4; possible D gene TRBD1, 6 bases. The CDR3 is made up of 14 amino acids. Germline V gives CDR1 SGHTA, CDR2 FQGNSA. Trimming left V 5 bases short and J 11 bases short, with 18 bases between.

This clonotype was observed at least ten times. The genes are TRBV19 and TRBJ2-2; no definite D call. Trimming removed 3 bases at V and 0 bases at J, with 17 bases between. CDR3 length equals 18 residues. Germline V gene sequence: CDR1 LNHDA, CDR2 SQIVND (reference sequence). In DNA, the CDR3 is TGTGCCAGTAGTATGGGTTTCCGACAAATCGCGAACACCGGGGAGCTGTTTTTT. Translated, it gives CASSMGFRQIANTGELFF.

There are many counts of this clonotype. The J gene is TRBJ2-1, the V gene TRBV11-1; a possible D gene is TRBD1 (6 bases). Trimming removed 0 bases at V and 7 bases at J, with 13 bases between. The germline V gene encodes CDR1 SGHAT and CDR2 FQDESV (reference sequence). The CDR3 covers 15 residues. CDR3 region: CASSLALRQVNEQFF. The CDR3 DNA is TGTGCCAGCAGCTTAGCGCTGAGACAGGTTAATGAGCAGTTCTTC.

There are many counts of this clonotype. V gene TRBV20-1 combines with J gene TRBJ2-1; TRBD2 matches 15 bases. V was clipped by 3 bases and J by 10 bases; unmatched bases: 7. CDR3 size: 15 residues. In germline, CDR1 is DFQATT, CDR2 SNEGSKA (reference sequence). The CDR3 here is CSASGTSGRLREQFF. The CDR3 nucleotides are TGCAGTGCTAGCGGGACTAGCGGGAGGTTAAGGGAGCAGTTCTTC.

This clonotype has ten or more counts. In nucleotides, the CDR3 is TGCGCCAGCAGCCAAGTTGGCAGGGGGATGTATGGCTACACCTTC. Translating it yields CASSQVGRGMYGYTF. The chain employs TRBV4-1 and TRBJ1-2, with 7 bases that match TRBD1. J lost 5 bases, V lost 1 base, and 7 bases had no gene match. From germline, CDR1 is MGHRA and CDR2 YSYEKL. The CDR3 length is 15 residues.